A selection of T cell receptor beta chains follows, all from one sample in a study of T-cell memory formation after mild COVID-19. TCRdb redid the calling of the 5' RACE reads with MiXCR, one entry per CDR3 protein. Among 300,000 to 400,000 distinct CDR3 sequences listed, 25% to 30% were seen once. Sequenced material: PBMCs or a T cell subset sorted from them (not recorded which). The receptors were gathered from an adult woman who had mild COVID-19 (a few samples of this study predate the infection). Cell type and time point are not known. Each CDR3 is given with its conserved first and last residue. Fields, in order: D gene, J gene, clone size, V gene, CDR3 DNA, CDR3 protein. The D gene is left open where the match is weak. Some rows have no size entry. The others give once, few or many, or a class for an expanded clone.

-	TRBJ1-1	-	TRBV11-2	TGTGCCAGCAGCTTAGCTCCGGGGTTGAACACTGAAGCTTTCTTT	CASSLAPGLNTEAFF
TRBD2	TRBJ2-1	-	TRBV5-1	TGCGCCAGCAGCCTAGAGCGGGAAGGTGTCTCCTACAATGAGCAGTTCTTC	CASSLEREGVSYNEQFF
-	TRBJ1-1	-	TRBV4-1	TGCGCCAGCAGCCCTCTCGGCAGGAACACTGAAGCTTTCTTT	CASSPLGRNTEAFF
TRBD2	TRBJ2-3	-	TRBV5-1	TGCGCCAGCAGCCGAGCAGGGAGGGTGGGCACAGATACGCAGTATTTT	CASSRAGRVGTDTQYF
-	TRBJ1-2	few	TRBV5-1	TGCGCCAGCAGCTTAGGACGGCCCTATGGCTACACCTTC	CASSLGRPYGYTF
-	TRBJ2-5	-	TRBV6-1	TGTGCCAGCAGTGACCTGGACATCTCAAGCCAAGAGACCCAGTACTTC	CASSDLDISSQETQYF
TRBD2	TRBJ2-1	-	TRBV4-1	TGCGCCAGCAGCCCGGGACTAGACTACAATGAGCAGTTCTTC	CASSPGLDYNEQFF
TRBD1	TRBJ2-3	-	TRBV5-5	TGTGCCAGCAGCTTGGAACTAACAGGGGTCACAGATACGCAGTATTTT	CASSLELTGVTDTQYF
-	TRBJ1-2	-	TRBV3-1	TGTGCCAGCAGCCAAGAAGGACAGAACTATGGCTACACCTTC	CASSQEGQNYGYTF
TRBD2	TRBJ2-1	few	TRBV7-8	TGTGCCAGCAGCTTATTGGTGTGGGAGGGCCTTCATGAGCAGTTCTTC	CASSLLVWEGLHEQFF
-	TRBJ2-7	many	TRBV7-2	TGTGCCAGCAGCTATCAGGGGCCTCCTACCTACGAGCAGTACTTC	CASSYQGPPTYEQYF
-	TRBJ2-1	few	TRBV30	TGTGCCTGGAGTGTAACTTCCAACAATGAGCAGTTCTTC	CAWSVTSNNEQFF
-	TRBJ1-1	-	TRBV7-3	TGTGCCAGCAGCTTATTCCCCCTGACAGCTAACACTGAAGCTTTCTTT	CASSLFPLTANTEAFF
-	TRBJ1-5	-	TRBV7-8	TGTGCCAGCAGCAGAAGGGACCGGAATCAGCCCCAGCATTTT	CASSRRDRNQPQHF
-	TRBJ2-1	-	TRBV7-3	TGTGCCAGCAGCACCAGCGGGCCAAATTACAATGAGCAGTTCTTC	CASSTSGPNYNEQFF
-	TRBJ1-4	-	TRBV7-2	TGTGCCAGCAGCCCGAGCGCAGGCCCAGGGGATGAAAAACTGTTTTTT	CASSPSAGPGDEKLFF
-	TRBJ2-5	-	TRBV15	TGTGCCACCAGCAGAGCATTGGCAGGACAAGAGACCCAGTACTTC	CATSRALAGQETQYF
-	TRBJ2-7	-	TRBV6-6	TGTGCCAGCAGTTACACCACAGTGAGCGAGCAGTACTTC	CASSYTTVSEQYF
TRBD2	TRBJ2-7	few	TRBV15	TGTGCCACCAGCAGGCGAAGCGGGGGGCACAGCTACGAGCAGTACTTC	CATSRRSGGHSYEQYF
-	TRBJ2-3	-	TRBV24-1	TGTGCCATTAGTGGAACAGGGAGCACAGATACGCAGTATTTT	CAISGTGSTDTQYF
-	TRBJ2-7	-	TRBV20-1	TGCAGTGCAGCCTCCAGTCAACATTTGTACGAGCAGTACTTC	CSAASSQHLYEQYF
-	TRBJ1-1	few	TRBV6-2/TRBV6-3	TGTGCCAGCAGTCAACAGGGATGGGGGACTGAAGCTTTCTTT	CASSQQGWGTEAFF
-	TRBJ2-5	-	TRBV12-3/TRBV12-4	TGTGCTGTTTCCGGGGATGCCGGGACCCAGTACTTC	CAVSGDAGTQYF
-	TRBJ2-3	few	TRBV23-1	TGCGCCAGCCAGAAACGGAAGGGAGAGGATACGCAGTATTTT	CASQKRKGEDTQYF
-	TRBJ2-1	few	TRBV5-1	TGCGCCAGCAGCTTGGGGGTCGGGGTTCTTTACAATGAGCAGTTCTTC	CASSLGVGVLYNEQFF
-	TRBJ1-4	few	TRBV11-2	TGTGCCAGCAGCTCGCCCCGAGGCAGGGGATGGGAACTGTTTTTT	CASSSPRGRGWELFF
TRBD1	TRBJ2-7	-	TRBV5-1	TGCGCCAGCAGCAAGGGACAGGGAAACTCCTACGAGCAGTACTTC	CASSKGQGNSYEQYF
-	TRBJ1-5	few	TRBV15	TGTGCCACCAGTCTCGCAGGTTATAGCAATCAGCCCCAGCATTTT	CATSLAGYSNQPQHF
TRBD1	TRBJ2-7	-	TRBV5-1	TGCGCCAGCAGCCTGAATCCCGGGACAGGGTTGGGATCCTTCTACGAGCAGTACTTC	CASSLNPGTGLGSFYEQYF
-	TRBJ2-1	-	TRBV7-3	TGTGCCAGCAGCCCCGACGGGGTGAGCTCCTACAATGAGCAGTTCTTC	CASSPDGVSSYNEQFF
-	TRBJ2-2	many	TRBV24-1	TGTGCCACCAGTGAGGGACCGGACACCGGGGAGCTGTTTTTT	CATSEGPDTGELFF
TRBD1	TRBJ2-7	few	TRBV5-1	TGCGCCACCGCGGCCGGGACAGGGGCCTACGAGCAGTACTTC	CATAAGTGAYEQYF
-	TRBJ2-5	-	TRBV3-1	TGTGCCAGCAGCCAAGATAACGCGGCGGAGACAAGAGAGACCCAGTACTTC	CASSQDNAAETRETQYF
-	TRBJ1-2	few	TRBV20-1	TGCAGTGCCGTCCCGGGACATCACCCCGGAAACTATGGCTACACCTTC	CSAVPGHHPGNYGYTF
TRBD1	TRBJ2-3	few	TRBV30	TGTGCCTGGAGTGAGGGGGTCCGGACAGGGGTGTCAGATACGCAGTATTTT	CAWSEGVRTGVSDTQYF
-	TRBJ2-7	-	TRBV2	TGTGCCAGCAGGAGCAACAGGGGGGGCTACGAGCAGTACTTC	CASRSNRGGYEQYF
TRBD1	TRBJ2-1	few	TRBV7-9	TGTGCCAGCAGGTCTCAGGGGGCGCGATACAATGAGCAGTTCTTC	CASRSQGARYNEQFF
TRBD1	TRBJ2-1	few	TRBV4-1	TGCGCCAGCAGCCAAGAGGTCTGGACAGGGGGGGACTACAATGAGCAGTTCTTC	CASSQEVWTGGDYNEQFF
TRBD1	TRBJ1-1	-	TRBV6-2/TRBV6-3	TGTGCCAGCAGACAACAGGGGAAAGACACTGAAGCTTTCTTT	CASRQQGKDTEAFF
TRBD1	TRBJ2-5	few	TRBV25-1	TGTGCCAGCAGTGGTGGGACAGAGGGAGAGACCCAGTACTTC	CASSGGTEGETQYF
-	TRBJ1-1	few	TRBV27	TGTGCCAGCAGTTTACTTCCTCGCCGGGAGAACACTGAAGCTTTCTTT	CASSLLPRRENTEAFF
TRBD2	TRBJ2-7	-	TRBV11-2	TGTGCCAGCAGCTTCATGACTAGCGGGATCTACGAGCAGTACTTC	CASSFMTSGIYEQYF
-	TRBJ1-3	-	TRBV7-6	TGTGCCAGCAGCTTAGATGGGGGCGCGGGAAACACCATATATTTT	CASSLDGGAGNTIYF
-	TRBJ2-5	few	TRBV5-1	TGCGCCAGCAGCTTGGAGGTCAGTGAAGAGACCCAGTACTTC	CASSLEVSEETQYF
-	TRBJ2-7	-	TRBV4-1	TGCGCCAGCAGCCAAGATGTGGAGCGTCAGGGAGGCGAGCAGTACTTC	CASSQDVERQGGEQYF
-	TRBJ2-7	few	TRBV5-1	TGCGCCAGCAGCTGGGGGACGATTCCCGGATTGTACTTC	CASSWGTIPGLYF
-	TRBJ1-4	few	TRBV3-1	TGTGCCAGCAGCCTCCGGGGAAGTAATGAAAAACTGTTTTTT	CASSLRGSNEKLFF
-	TRBJ1-4	few	TRBV12-3/TRBV12-4	TGTGCCAGCAGGCACGCCCCAACAGAACTGTTTTTT	CASRHAPTELFF
-	TRBJ2-5	many	TRBV29-1	TGCAGCGTTAGGAGGTCTCACCAAGAGACCCAGTACTTC	CSVRRSHQETQYF
-	TRBJ2-7	-	TRBV29-1	TGCAGCGTTGCACGGGGTTACGAGCAGTACTTC	CSVARGYEQYF
TRBD2	TRBJ2-2	few	TRBV5-1	TGCGCCAGCAGCTTGATTTATGGCGGGGGGACGAACACCGGGGAGCTGTTTTTT	CASSLIYGGGTNTGELFF
-	TRBJ2-1	-	TRBV4-1	TGCGCCAGCAGCCGAGAATTTGGAGCTGACTACAATGAGCAGTTCTTC	CASSREFGADYNEQFF
-	TRBJ2-2	many	TRBV6-5	TGTGCCAGCAGCGAGGGGGAGGCGGACACCGGGGAGCTGTTTTTT	CASSEGEADTGELFF